A single sample is the source of the 20 T cell receptor beta chains below, sequenced in a study of T cell responses to AZD1222 COVID-19 vaccine. Data came from immunoSEQ multiplex PCR; TCRdb stores just in-frame clones and leaves some out. The sample lists 85,000 to 120,000 clones, about four fifths occurring once. The material sequenced was peripheral blood, taken on day 0 of AZD1222 vaccination. These receptors came from an adult in good health.

In this sample, this clone turned up a few times. The V gene is TRBV5-1, the J gene TRBJ1-1; no clear D gene. Germline CDR1 SGHRS, CDR2 YFSETQ. The CDR3 runs to 13 residues. Trimming took 0 bases from V and 2 from J, leaving 5 bases between them. In DNA form, the CDR3 reads TGCGCCAGCAGCTTGGATAGAAACACTGAAGCTTTCTTT. Its translation: CASSLDRNTEAFF.

The chain recombines TRBV5-1 with TRBJ1-6; the D gene is possibly TRBD1 (6 bases). The CDR3 is 14 residues long. Germline V gives CDR1 SGHRS, CDR2 YFSETQ. With 0 bases removed from V and 6 bases from J, the gap between germline ends came to 7 bases. The DNA of the CDR3 is TGCGCCAGCAGCTTGGGACAGGCTAATTCACCCCTCCACTTT. Amino acids: CASSLGQANSPLHF.

The gene calls are TRBV14 and TRBJ2-7; D uncertain. The V end was cut by 6 bases, the J end by 3 bases, with 18 bases between. CDR3 length: 15 residues. CDR1 SGHDN and CDR2 FVKESK come from the germline V gene. The CDR3 loop is CASSPLATINYEQYF. In DNA form, the CDR3 reads TGTGCCAGCAGTCCGCTCGCTACGATCAACTACGAGCAGTACTTC. Looking up the rest from reference TRBV14 and TRBJ2-7 gives the full variable domain: EAGVTQFPSHSVIEKGQTVTLRCDPISGHDNLYWYRRVMGKEIKFLLHFVKESKQDESGMPNNRFLAERTGGTYSTLKVQPAELEDSGVYFCASSPLATINYEQYFGPGTRLTVT.

This clone is a singleton in its sample. The chain has TRBV25-1 and TRBJ2-1; TRBD2 aligns across 12 bases. The germline V gene encodes CDR1 MGHDK and CDR2 SYGVNS. This CDR3 region has 15 residues. After removal of 2 bases from V and 7 bases from J, the junction contained 3 bases not matched to a gene. CDR3 nucleotide sequence: TGTGCCAGCAGTGAAACTAGCGGGAGGAGAAATGAGCAGTTCTTC. Translated, it gives CASSETSGRRNEQFF. The complete variable domain, with remaining parts taken from reference TRBV25-1 and TRBJ2-1, reads EADIYQTPRYLVIGTGKKITLECSQTMGHDKMYWYQQDPGMELHLIHYSYGVNSTEKGDLSSESTVSRIRTEHFPLTLESARPSHTSQYLCASSETSGRRNEQFFGPGTRLTVL.

Only one count was recorded for this clone. This chain joins TRBV6-6 and TRBJ2-7; no clear D. Trimming stripped 4 bases from V and 5 bases from J, with 9 bases between. There are 12 residues in the CDR3. Looked up from germline, CDR1 is MNHNY and CDR2 is SVGAGI (reference sequence). CDR3 sequence: CASSLNSNEQYV. Written as DNA, the CDR3 is TGTGCCAGCAGTTTAAACAGTAACGAGCAGTACGTC.

The genes are TRBV6-6 and TRBJ1-4, with D tentatively TRBD1 (5 bases). The germline gives CDR1 MNHNY, CDR2 SVGAGI (reference sequence). V was shortened by 5 bases and J by 7 bases, with 23 bases between the two germline ends. CDR3 size: 17 residues. The CDR3 region is CASSPRWRGGRGEKLFF. The CDR3 DNA reads as TGTGCCAGCAGTCCGCGTTGGAGGGGCGGGAGGGGTGAAAAACTGTTTTTT.

The DNA of the CDR3 is TGTGCCAGCAGCCTGACCAGGACAGGGGTATACAACTATGGCTACACCTTC. It translates to CASSLTRTGVYNYGYTF. This chain links TRBV14 with TRBJ1-2; 9 bases are a match to TRBD1. V was clipped by 4 bases and J by 2 bases; unmatched bases: 11. Per germline, CDR1 SGHDN and CDR2 FVKESK. The CDR3 loop spans 17 amino acids.

The genes are TRBV18 and TRBJ1-4; D unclear. V shed 1 base and J shed 4 bases, with 7 bases lying between them. Germline V lookup: CDR1 KGHSH, CDR2 LQKENI. The CDR3 has 14 residues. The CDR3 bases are TGTGCCAGCTCACCACGGGCCGATAATGAAAAACTGTTTTTT. Amino acid sequence: CASSPRADNEKLFF. The complete variable domain, with remaining parts taken from reference TRBV18 and TRBJ1-4, reads NAGVMQNPRHLVRRRGQEARLRCSPMKGHSHVYWYRQLPEEGLKFMVYLQKENIIDESGMPKERFSAEFPKEGPSILRIQQVVRGDSAAYFCASSPRADNEKLFFGSGTQLSVL.

This chain links TRBV24-1 with TRBJ2-1; D remains unclear. The CDR3 consists of 14 residues. The germline CDR1 and CDR2 sequences are KGHDR and SFDVKD. V gave up 0 bases and J gave up 9 bases, with 11 bases separating them. This CDR3 reads CATSDLNTVVEQFF. The CDR3 nucleotides read TGTGCCACCAGTGATTTGAATACGGTAGTTGAGCAGTTCTTC.

The chain has TRBV7-9 and TRBJ1-2; no clear D. The CDR3 length is 12 residues. The V end was cut by 5 bases, the J end by 4 bases, with 8 bases between. Germline assignment: CDR1 SEHNR and CDR2 FQNEAQ (reference sequence). The chain's CDR3 is CASSPQSYGYTF. CDR3 nucleotide sequence: TGTGCCAGCAGCCCACAGAGCTATGGCTACACCTTC.

The J gene is TRBJ1-4, the V gene TRBV3-1 (or the pseudogene TRBV3-2); D is ambiguous. Germline loops: CDR1 LGHDT, CDR2 YNNKEL (reference sequence). The CDR3 sequence is 14 residues long. Deletions cut 1 base from V and 10 bases from J, with 13 bases between. The CDR3 protein is CASSQVPRGAKLFF. CDR3 bases: TGTGCCAGCAGCCAAGTACCCCGGGGTGCAAAACTGTTTTTT.

The chain employs TRBV30 and TRBJ2-5; D is perhaps TRBD1 (6 bases). CDR1 and CDR2 (germline): GTSNPN, SVGIG (reference sequence). The V end lost 1 base, the J end lost 5 bases, and 11 bases lay between the germline ends. This CDR3 has 13 amino acids. CDR3 loop: CAWSDRAPETQYF. The CDR3 DNA sequence: TGTGCCTGGAGTGACAGGGCCCCCGAGACCCAGTACTTC. Using reference TRBV30 and TRBJ2-5 for the parts outside the CDR3, the full variable domain is SQTIHQWPATLVQPVGSPLSLECTVEGTSNPNLYWYRQAAGRGLQLLFYSVGIGQISSEVPQNLSASRPQDRQFILSSKKLLLSDSGFYLCAWSDRAPETQYFGPGTRLLVL.

V gene TRBV29-1 combines with J gene TRBJ2-7, with a tentative D call TRBD2 (6 bases). This CDR3 comprises 13 residues. V was clipped by 4 bases and J by 0 bases, with 10 bases between them. The germline V gene encodes CDR1 SQVTM and CDR2 ANQGSEA. The CDR3: CSVGEVDSYEQYF. The CDR3 DNA sequence: TGCAGCGTTGGGGAGGTTGACTCCTACGAGCAGTACTTC.

CDR3 bases: TGTGCCAGCAGCGCCACTAGCGGGGGCTCACAAGAGACCCAGTACTTC. This gives the protein CASSATSGGSQETQYF. V and J are TRBV11-3 and TRBJ2-5, with 11 bases fitting TRBD2. From germline, CDR1 is SGHNT and CDR2 YENEEA. This CDR3 is 16 amino acids long. Trimming cost V 5 bases and J 2 bases; bases outside gene matches: 7.

This rearrangement joins TRBV7-9 to TRBJ1-1, with D hard to call. The V end was cut by 3 bases, the J end by 1 base, with 9 bases between. This CDR3 has 14 residues. Germline V lookup: CDR1 SEHNR, CDR2 FQNEAQ (reference sequence). The DNA of the CDR3 is TGTGCCAGCAGCTTGGTAGACGGGAACACTGAAGCTTTCTTT. Its protein is CASSLVDGNTEAFF.

This CDR3 is CASSPSATNEKLFF. Here the CDR3 DNA reads TGTGCCAGCTCACCTTCTGCGACTAATGAAAAACTGTTTTTT. The J gene is TRBJ1-4, the V gene TRBV18; D unclear. The V end was cut by 3 bases, the J end by 2 bases, with 7 bases between. Germline-derived CDR1 and CDR2 are KGHSH and LQKENI. The CDR3 runs 14 residues.

V usage is TRBV18 and J usage is TRBJ1-2; TRBD1 matches at 8 bases. Per the germline V gene, CDR1 is KGHSH and CDR2 is LQKENI. The CDR3 has 16 residues. Trimming removed 2 bases from V and 0 bases from J; junction bases left unmatched: 5. The CDR3 bases are TGTGCCAGCTCACCAGCAGGGGGCCAATCTAACTATGGCTACACCTTC. Protein product: CASSPAGGQSNYGYTF.

The gene calls are TRBV27 and TRBJ1-1; 10 nucleotides align to TRBD1. Trimming removed 1 base from V and 6 bases from J; junction bases left unmatched: 8. Germline values: CDR1 MNHEY, CDR2 SMNVEV (reference sequence). CDR3 length: 16 residues. This CDR3 reads CASSLYPPTGGSEAFF. In nucleotides, the CDR3 is TGTGCCAGCAGTTTATACCCCCCGACAGGGGGCTCTGAAGCTTTCTTT.

This chain uses TRBV30 with TRBJ1-5, with a possible D match to TRBD1 (6 bases). The V end lost 0 bases, the J end lost 1 base, and 10 bases lay between the germline ends. The CDR3 contains 15 residues. The V gene's germline CDR1 is GTSNPN and CDR2 SVGIG (reference sequence). CDR3: CAWSVRGASNQPQHF. The DNA of the CDR3 is TGTGCCTGGAGTGTACGGGGGGCCAGCAATCAGCCCCAGCATTTT.

This clone was seen just once. The chain uses TRBV6-5 and TRBJ1-5; D gene unclear. V dropped 2 bases and J dropped 7 bases, with 12 bases sitting between them. The CDR3 consists of 14 residues. In germline, CDR1 is MNHEY, CDR2 SVGAGI. The CDR3 is CASSYPPGIQPQHF. The CDR3 DNA follows: TGTGCCAGCAGTTACCCCCCGGGGATACAGCCCCAGCATTTT.